Below, one TCR beta chain is given with its context. V lost 4 bases and J lost 7; bases outside the gene matches: 9. Germline V gives CDR1 MGHRA, CDR2 YSYEKL. The CDR3 has 15 amino acids. This entry belongs to a study of somatic mutations in cytotoxic T cells in rheumatoid arthritis. Clones were sequenced by immunoSEQ multiplex PCR, and TCRdb holds only the in-frame ones, with some missing. Of about 4,800 clones listed, around 78% were seen once; the top ten hold approximately 71%. This chain uses TRBV4-1 with TRBJ1-2, with TRBD1 matching 10 bases. Specimen: CD8+ T cells sorted from blood, collected at a follow-up visit. The sequence derives from a man aged 35-49 years with rheumatoid arthritis. The CDR3 coding sequence is TGCGCCAGCAGCCCCCGCGGGACAGGGGTGTTTGGCTACACCTTC. Protein product: CASSPRGTGVFGYTF.